The 8 T cell receptor beta chains reported below all come from one sample, sequenced in a study of CXCR3-negative and CXCR3-positive naive CD8 T cells. 5' RACE that incorporated UMI labels was used to prepare the TRB cDNA libraries. From the 5' RACE reads, TCRdb lists one entry per CDR3 protein and no DNA. The sample has about 130,000 distinct CDR3 sequences. Sequencing was done on a sample of naive CXCR3- CD8+ T cells from blood. As for subset: CD45RO-CCR7+CD27+CD95- naive CD8+ T cells lacking CXCR3 (TNR3-). These receptors were collected from a human donor in good health. Some clones in this sample may be carry-over from other donors' samples.

The rearrangement uses TRBV19 and TRBJ2-1; the D call from TCRdb, TRBD1, cannot be confirmed without DNA. This CDR3 contains 14 residues. In germline, CDR1 is LNHDA, CDR2 SQIVND (reference sequence). This chain's CDR3 is CASSMAGYHNEQFF.

CDR3 loop: CASSQDVMRVDGEQFF. The rearrangement uses TRBV3-1 and TRBJ2-1; TCRdb designates TRBD2, a call that cannot be tested without DNA. CDR1 and CDR2 from the germline V gene are LGHDT and YNNKEL (reference sequence). This CDR3 is built from 16 residues.

CDR3 amino acids: CAISESIWVNTEAFF. V usage is TRBV10-3 and J usage is TRBJ1-1. Germline V gives CDR1 ENHRY, CDR2 SYGVKD. This CDR3 is built from 15 residues.

The chain couples TRBV7-3 to TRBJ2-1; TCRdb designates TRBD2, a call that cannot be tested without DNA. The CDR3 extends over 16 amino acids. CDR1 is SGHTA and CDR2 is FQGTGA in the germline V gene. CDR3 protein: CASRISSGRSYNEQFF.

The V call is TRBV5-1, the J call TRBJ2-7; TCRdb indicates TRBD1, and absent DNA this call remains unverified. The CDR3 runs to 16 residues. The germline V gene has CDR1 SGHRS and CDR2 YFSETQ. CDR3: CASSIPGAGESYEQYF.

The V and J genes are TRBV5-1 and TRBJ2-5; TCRdb picks TRBD1, but there is no DNA to check that call. CDR1 is SGHRS, CDR2 YFSETQ, per germline. CDR3 length: 15 residues. The CDR3: CASSYLRDIEETQYF.

This sequence joins TRBV29-1 and TRBJ2-1; the D call from TCRdb, TRBD2, cannot be confirmed without DNA. Germline CDR1 reads SQVTM; CDR2 reads ANQGSEA. This CDR3 has 15 amino acids. The CDR3 sequence: CSVPSLAGTHNEQFF.

The rearrangement joins TRBV20-1 to TRBJ1-2. Germline V gene sequence: CDR1 DFQATT, CDR2 SNEGSKA (reference sequence). CDR3 length: 13 amino acids. The CDR3 reads CSARDTERFGYTF.